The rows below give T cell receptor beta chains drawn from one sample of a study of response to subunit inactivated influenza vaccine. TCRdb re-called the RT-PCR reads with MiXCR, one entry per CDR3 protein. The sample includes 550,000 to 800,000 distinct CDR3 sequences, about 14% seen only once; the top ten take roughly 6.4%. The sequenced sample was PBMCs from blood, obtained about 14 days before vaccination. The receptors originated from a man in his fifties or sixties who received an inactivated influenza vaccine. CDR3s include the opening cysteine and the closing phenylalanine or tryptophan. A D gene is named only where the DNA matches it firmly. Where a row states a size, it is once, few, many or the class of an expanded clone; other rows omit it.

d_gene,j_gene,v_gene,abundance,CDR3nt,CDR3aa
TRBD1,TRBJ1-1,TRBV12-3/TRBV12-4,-,TGTGCCAGCAGTTTAGATGCGACAGGGACGACTGAAGCTTTCTTT,CASSLDATGTTEAFF
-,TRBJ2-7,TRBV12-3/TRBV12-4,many,TGTGCCAGCAGTTTAGCTCTCCGAGTCAGGGGTAACGAGCAGTACTTC,CASSLALRVRGNEQYF
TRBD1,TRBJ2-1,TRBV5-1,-,TGCGCCAGCAGCTTGGACGCGGACAGGGGGTACAATGAGCAGTTCTTC,CASSLDADRGYNEQFF
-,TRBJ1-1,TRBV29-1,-,TGCAGCGTTGACGGCCGTAGCACTGAAGCTTTCTTT,CSVDGRSTEAFF
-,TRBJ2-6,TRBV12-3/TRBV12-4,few,TGTGCCACCCCCGACGGGACACAACTCTCTGGGGCCAACGTCCTGACTTTC,CATPDGTQLSGANVLTF
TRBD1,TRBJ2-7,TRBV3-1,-,TGTGCCAGCAGCCAAGGTAGGGGGCAACAGTACGAGCAGTACTTC,CASSQGRGQQYEQYF
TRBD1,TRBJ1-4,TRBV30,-,TGTGCCTGGTCCACAGGGGGCCGTGAAAAACTGTTTTTT,CAWSTGGREKLFF
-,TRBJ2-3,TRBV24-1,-,TGTGCCACCAGTGATCCGCAGGGCCATCAAGATACGCAGTATTTT,CATSDPQGHQDTQYF
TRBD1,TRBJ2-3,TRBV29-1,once,TGCAGCGTTGCCCGGGACAGGGCATCGGGTACGCAGTATTTT,CSVARDRASGTQYF
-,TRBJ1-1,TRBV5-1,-,TGCGCCAGCAGCTTGAGCGGCAAGAACACTGAAGCTTTCTTT,CASSLSGKNTEAFF
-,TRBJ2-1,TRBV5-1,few,TGCGCCAGTGCGGGGCCTTCCTACAATGAGCAGTTCTTC,CASAGPSYNEQFF